This entry lists 8 T cell receptor beta chains sequenced from one sample in a study of naive and memory T cell subsets. Four PCR rounds used nested alpha and beta constant region primers plus the SP2 primer. Using its own MiXCR run on the 5' RACE reads, TCRdb lists one record per CDR3 protein. The data show roughly 30,000 distinct CDR3 sequences, 16% seen once. The library had UMIs added by 3' ligation of an oligonucleotide to TCR cDNA. The receptors were sampled from a female donor in good health.

The rearrangement links TRBV20-1 to TRBJ1-4; D might be TRBD1 (6 bases). This CDR3 region has 16 residues. The V gene's germline CDR1 is DFQATT and CDR2 SNEGSKA (reference sequence). V was shortened by 2 bases and J by 0 bases, with 13 bases between the two germline ends. The CDR3 reads CSARHRVGATNEKLFF. The DNA of the CDR3 is TGCAGTGCTAGACACAGGGTTGGTGCAACTAATGAAAAACTGTTTTTT.

This clonotype was counted ten times or more. The V call is TRBV20-1, the J call TRBJ1-2; TRBD1 aligns across 8 bases. CDR1 and CDR2 (germline): DFQATT, SNEGSKA (reference sequence). The CDR3 sequence is 14 residues long. Trimming took 5 bases from V and 4 from J; bases not matched to a gene: 9. The CDR3 here is CSAGGQGFVYGYTF. The CDR3 DNA is TGCAGTGCTGGAGGACAGGGCTTCGTCTATGGCTACACCTTC.

The gene calls are TRBV12-3 or TRBV12-4 and TRBJ2-5; 8 bases agree with TRBD2. V lost 4 bases to trimming and J lost 5 bases; unmatched junction nucleotides: 6. This CDR3 is built from 14 residues. CDR3 coding DNA: TGTGCCAGCAGTTCGAGCGGGGGCGGGGAGACCCAGTACTTC. Encoded protein: CASSSSGGGETQYF.

Ten or more counts support this clonotype. V is TRBV6-6 and J is TRBJ2-7; maybe TRBD2 (6 bases). Trimming removed 2 bases at V and 6 bases at J, with 8 bases between. Germline assignment: CDR1 MNHNY and CDR2 SVGAGI (reference sequence). The CDR3 contains 12 residues. In nucleotides, the CDR3 is TGTGCCAGCAGTTACGGAGGGGTCGAGCAGTACTTC. Its protein is CASSYGGVEQYF.

This clonotype was counted ten times or more. This sequence joins TRBV29-1 and TRBJ1-1; perhaps TRBD1 as D (6 bases). V was trimmed by 7 bases and J by 1 base, leaving 10 bases between them. Germline-derived CDR1 and CDR2 are SQVTM and ANQGSEA. The CDR3 runs 12 residues. The CDR3 reads CSDRGGNTEAFF. The CDR3 nucleotides are TGCAGCGATAGGGGGGGGAACACTGAAGCTTTCTTT.

This clonotype was recorded at least ten times. The chain is built from TRBV20-1 and TRBJ2-7; perhaps TRBD1 as D (5 bases). The CDR3 has 15 amino acids. Trimming shortened V by 3 bases and J by 5 bases, and 20 bases separated the two germline ends. Germline V gives CDR1 DFQATT, CDR2 SNEGSKA (reference sequence). CDR3 bases: TGCAGTGCTAGCACCGGTTCGGACACTTTCGACGAGCAGTACTTC. It translates to CSASTGSDTFDEQYF.

This clonotype was seen repeatedly, ten times or more. At one end, the junction sequence differs from germline, possibly due to a read error. The chain couples TRBV20-1 to TRBJ2-7; D may be TRBD1 or TRBD2 (6 bases each). Germline V CDR1 and CDR2: DFQATT, SNEGSKA (reference sequence). The CDR3 extends over 12 amino acids. CDR3 in amino acids: CSARGGAERYFF. The CDR3 DNA reads TGCAGTGCTAGAGGGGGGGCGGAACGTTACTTCTTC.

This clonotype was picked up many times. The chain links TRBV7-2 to TRBJ2-1; perhaps TRBD2 as D (7 bases). Germline CDR1 reads SGHTA; CDR2 reads FQGNSA. The CDR3 is made up of 16 amino acids. V was trimmed by 6 bases and J by 1 base, leaving 16 bases between them. CDR3 nucleotide sequence: TGTGCCAGCAGACGGGGGGCGGGGACATCCTACAATGAGCAGTTCTTC. Protein product: CASRRGAGTSYNEQFF. Full variable domain (remainder filled in from reference TRBV7-2 and TRBJ2-1): GAGVSQSPSNKVTEKGKDVELRCDPISGHTALYWYRQSLGQGLEFLIYFQGNSAPDKSGLPSDRFSAERTGGSVSTLTIQRTQQEDSAVYLCASRRGAGTSYNEQFFGPGTRLTVL.